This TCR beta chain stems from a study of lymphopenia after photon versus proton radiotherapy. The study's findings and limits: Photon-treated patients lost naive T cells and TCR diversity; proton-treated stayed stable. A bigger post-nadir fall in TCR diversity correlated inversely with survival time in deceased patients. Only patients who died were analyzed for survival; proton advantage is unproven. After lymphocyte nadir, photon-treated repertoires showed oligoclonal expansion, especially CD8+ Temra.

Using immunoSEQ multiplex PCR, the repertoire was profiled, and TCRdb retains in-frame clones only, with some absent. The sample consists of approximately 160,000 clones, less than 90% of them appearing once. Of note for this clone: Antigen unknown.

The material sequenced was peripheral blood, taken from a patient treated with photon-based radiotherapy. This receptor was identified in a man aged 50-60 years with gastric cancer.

The CDR3 DNA reads TGCGCCAGCAGCCGCGGGACTTACCTTCTTTATGAGCAGTTCTTC. Encoded protein: CASSRGTYLLYEQFF. V is TRBV4-1 and J is TRBJ2-1; a possible D gene is TRBD2 (6 bases). V lost 4 bases, J lost 8 bases, and 18 bases lay in between. The CDR3 runs to 15 residues. The germline V gene encodes CDR1 MGHRA and CDR2 YSYEKL.